This T cell receptor beta chain originates from a study of OX40 agonist ivuxolimab in advanced cancers. Background on the study: It was ivuxolimab, an agonistic anti-OX40 (CD134) antibody, that patients were treated with. Broader study findings: Circulating CD4+ and CD8+ T cells showed clonal expansion by week 6 at 0.1 to 3.0 mg/kg. Low normalized T-cell clonal expansion was also seen in some nonresponders.

J lost 2 bases, V lost 6 bases, and 7 bases had no gene match. The CDR3 is 15 residues long. From germline, CDR1 is LGHNA and CDR2 YSLEER. Generated by immunoSEQ multiplex PCR, the TCRdb table keeps only in-frame clones and is missing some. The sample holds under 200,000 clones, 94% seen once. Autoimmune disease history or systemic immunosuppression excluded patients. With regard to this clone: Its specificity is not known.

The material sequenced was CD4+ or CD8+ T cells sorted from blood, taken in a trial of the OX40 agonist ivuxolimab. This receptor was obtained from an adult with an advanced solid tumor such as melanoma, head and neck, liver or kidney cancer. V usage is TRBV4-3 and J usage is TRBJ1-1; 9 bases are a match to TRBD1. The CDR3 sequence: CASRPRDRVNTEAFF. CDR3 sequence (DNA): TGCGCCAGCAGGCCCCGGGACAGGGTAAACACTGAAGCTTTCTTT.